The rows below give T cell receptor beta chains drawn from one sample of a study of CD8 T cells in Susac syndrome. TCRdb called the immunoSEQ multiplex PCR reads again in MiXCR, with one record for every CDR3 protein. The repertoire consists of approximately 100,000 distinct CDR3 sequences, with approximately 95% occurring once and the leading ten covering over 0.4%. Input material: CD8+ T cells from PBMCs. The origin of the receptors is a human donor with Susac syndrome. The CDR3 runs from the conserved cysteine through the conserved F or W. Not every row has a clone size; where given, it reads once, few, many or a size class.

TRBV5-1	TRBJ2-1	.	CASSSINPFDEQFF
TRBV5-4	TRBJ2-1	medium-sized	CASRDVGDNEQFF
TRBV5-6	TRBJ2-6	.	CASSGGAVSPGANVLTF
TRBV7-9	TRBJ2-7	.	CASSGGTSGTYEQYF
TRBV12-5	TRBJ2-3	.	CASGLGDTSSTDTQYF
TRBV29-1	TRBJ1-2	.	CSVDEGIPYGYTF
TRBV6-4	TRBJ2-2	.	CASSDSGTGELFF
TRBV29-1	TRBJ2-3	.	CSVGLAGSYTQYF
TRBV29-1	TRBJ2-2	.	CSVARVHGELFF
TRBV3-1	TRBJ2-1	.	CASSQSGGATEQFF
TRBV25-1	TRBJ2-5	.	CATPLRGETQYF
TRBV7-2	TRBJ2-7	once	CASSFDGSYEQYF
TRBV9	TRBJ2-3	once	CASSVGFIGGSTDTQYF
TRBV19	TRBJ1-5	.	CASAGDSNQPQHF
TRBV9	TRBJ2-3	.	CASSVEKATDTQYF
TRBV13	TRBJ2-7	few	CASSLVSYEQYF
TRBV13	TRBJ1-2	.	CASSFGVRDRGYTF
TRBV24-1	TRBJ2-5	.	CATSDPDSQETQYF
TRBV12-3/TRBV12-4	TRBJ2-5	.	CASSRTVPRETQYF
TRBV2	TRBJ2-7	.	CASRENNLENEQYF
TRBV4-3	TRBJ2-5	.	CASSRGESGGVRETQYF
TRBV19	TRBJ1-2	.	CASSIRDGGLGGYTF
TRBV19	TRBJ2-3	.	CASGTGVTDTQYF
TRBV9	TRBJ1-1	.	CASSAERTSEAFF
TRBV20-1	TRBJ2-7	.	CSAITRDHYEQYF
TRBV25-1	TRBJ2-2	once	CASSEGDTGELFF
TRBV27	TRBJ1-1	.	CASSPDKNTEAFF
TRBV20-1	TRBJ2-3	.	CSARDASSTDTQYF
TRBV27	TRBJ2-3	.	CASRGLAGTDTQYF
TRBV3-1	TRBJ2-3	once	CASSIGPGGGTDTQYF
TRBV3-1	TRBJ2-7	.	CASSSLGTNPYEQYF
TRBV12-5	TRBJ2-1	.	CASGTSGGHLSEQFF
TRBV7-8	TRBJ2-1	.	CASSLEGRGPYNEQFF
TRBV7-6	TRBJ2-7	.	CASSSRQGPSSYEQYF
TRBV9	TRBJ2-7	.	CASSPGGGGAYEQYF
TRBV7-6	TRBJ2-7	.	CASSPTPGQALYEQYF
TRBV9	TRBJ2-5	few	CASSVGRRETQYF
TRBV14	TRBJ2-3	.	CASSQQVEAEDTDTQYF
TRBV9	TRBJ1-3	.	CASSLPEDSSSSGNTIYF
TRBV6-5	TRBJ2-1	.	CASSTGTQQFF
TRBV9	TRBJ2-1	.	CASSGPGTPYNEQFF
TRBV4-1	TRBJ2-5	.	CASSQSPLQETQYF
TRBV19	TRBJ2-1	.	CASASGTPYNEQFF